The clone carrying this T cell receptor beta chain showed up just a few times. TCRdb called the 5' RACE reads again in MiXCR, with one record for every CDR3 protein. The sample has 400,000 to 600,000 distinct CDR3 sequences, 20% to 25% seen once. This record belongs to a study of identical twins. Germline trimming cut 4 bases from V and 1 base from J; bases unmatched to any gene: 12. From germline, CDR1 is SGHNT and CDR2 YYREEE (reference sequence). The CDR3 runs to 18 residues. The data were also submitted as part of a second study, on yellow fever vaccine responses in identical twins.

Sequences were obtained from CD4+ T cells sorted from blood. The TCR sequence derives from a woman between 18 and 29 years old in good health. The rearrangement joins TRBV5-4 to TRBJ2-5, with 11 bases lining up with TRBD2. The CDR3 nucleotides read TGTGCCAGCAGCCGCGCTAGCGGGGGGCCAAAGGGCCAAGAGACCCAGTACTTC. Protein product: CASSRASGGPKGQETQYF.